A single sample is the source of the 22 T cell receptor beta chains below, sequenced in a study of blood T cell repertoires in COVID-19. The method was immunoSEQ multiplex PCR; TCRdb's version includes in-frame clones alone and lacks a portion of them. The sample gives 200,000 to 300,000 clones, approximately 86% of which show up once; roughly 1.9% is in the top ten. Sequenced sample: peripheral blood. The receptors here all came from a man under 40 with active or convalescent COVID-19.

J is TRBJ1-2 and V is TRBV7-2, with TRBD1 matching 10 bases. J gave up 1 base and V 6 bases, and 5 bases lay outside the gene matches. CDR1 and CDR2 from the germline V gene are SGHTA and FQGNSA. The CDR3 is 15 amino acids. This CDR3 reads CASRATGGSNYGYTF. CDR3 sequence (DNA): TGTGCCAGCAGGGCGACAGGGGGCAGTAACTATGGCTACACCTTC. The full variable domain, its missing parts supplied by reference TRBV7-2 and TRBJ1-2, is GAGVSQSPSNKVTEKGKDVELRCDPISGHTALYWYRQSLGQGLEFLIYFQGNSAPDKSGLPSDRFSAERTGGSVSTLTIQRTQQEDSAVYLCASRATGGSNYGYTFGSGTRLTVV.

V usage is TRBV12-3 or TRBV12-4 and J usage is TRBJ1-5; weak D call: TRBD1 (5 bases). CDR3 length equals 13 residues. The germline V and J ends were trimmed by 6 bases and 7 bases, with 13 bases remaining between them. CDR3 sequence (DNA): TGTGCCAGCAGGTGGGGGGGGAACCAGCCCCAGCATTTT. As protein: CASRWGGNQPQHF.

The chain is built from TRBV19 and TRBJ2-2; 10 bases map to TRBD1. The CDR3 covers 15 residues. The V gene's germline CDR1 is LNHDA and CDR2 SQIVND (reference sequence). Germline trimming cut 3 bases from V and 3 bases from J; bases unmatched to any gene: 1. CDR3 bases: TGTGCCAGTAGTATGGGGACAGGGGACACCGGGGAGCTGTTTTTT. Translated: CASSMGTGDTGELFF.

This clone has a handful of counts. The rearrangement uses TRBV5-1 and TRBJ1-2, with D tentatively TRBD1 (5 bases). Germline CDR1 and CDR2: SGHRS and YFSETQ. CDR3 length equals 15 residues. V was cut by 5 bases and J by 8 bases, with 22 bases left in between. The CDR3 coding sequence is TGCGCCAGCAGTTCTTTAACAGGTGGAGAAGTCGGCTACACCTTC. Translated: CASSSLTGGEVGYTF.

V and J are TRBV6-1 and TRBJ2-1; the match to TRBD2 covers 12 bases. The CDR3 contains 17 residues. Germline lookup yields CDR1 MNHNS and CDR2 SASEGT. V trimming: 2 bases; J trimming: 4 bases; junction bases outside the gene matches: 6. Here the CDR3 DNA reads TGTGCCAGCAGTGAATACGGGCTAGCGGGGGGGTACAATGAGCAGTTCTTC. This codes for CASSEYGLAGGYNEQFF.

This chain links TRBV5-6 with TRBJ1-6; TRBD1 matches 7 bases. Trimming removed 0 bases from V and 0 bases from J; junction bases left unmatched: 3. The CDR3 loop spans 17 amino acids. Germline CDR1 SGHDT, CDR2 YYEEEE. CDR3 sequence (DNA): TGTGCCAGCAGCTTGGCAGGGGGTGGCTCCTATAATTCACCCCTCCACTTT. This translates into CASSLAGGGSYNSPLHF.

For the CDR3, the DNA is TGTGCCAGCAGTTTAACAGGGTTTGAAGCTTTCTTT. This sequence encodes CASSLTGFEAFF. V usage is TRBV7-2 and J usage is TRBJ1-1; D perhaps matches TRBD1 (6 bases). In germline, CDR1 is SGHTA, CDR2 FQGNSA. The CDR3 totals 12 residues. Trimming stripped 6 bases from V and 7 bases from J, with 12 bases between.

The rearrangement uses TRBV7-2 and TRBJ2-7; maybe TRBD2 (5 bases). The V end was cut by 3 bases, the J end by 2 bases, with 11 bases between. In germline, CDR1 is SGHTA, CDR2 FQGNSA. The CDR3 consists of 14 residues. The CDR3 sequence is CASSFEAAPYEQYF. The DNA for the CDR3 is TGTGCCAGCAGCTTTGAAGCGGCCCCCTACGAGCAGTACTTC.

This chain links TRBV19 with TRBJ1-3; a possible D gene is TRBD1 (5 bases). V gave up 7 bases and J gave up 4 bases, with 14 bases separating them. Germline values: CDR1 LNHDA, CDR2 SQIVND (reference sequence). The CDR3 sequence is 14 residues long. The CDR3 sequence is CASTLGGIGNTIYF. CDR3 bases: TGTGCCAGTACCTTGGGGGGAATAGGAAACACCATATATTTT.

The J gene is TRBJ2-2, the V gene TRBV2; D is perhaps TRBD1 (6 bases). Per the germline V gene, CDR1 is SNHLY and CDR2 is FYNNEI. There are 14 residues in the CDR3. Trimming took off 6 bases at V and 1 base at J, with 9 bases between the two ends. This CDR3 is CASRETGNTGELFF. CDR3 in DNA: TGTGCCAGCAGAGAGACAGGGAACACCGGGGAGCTGTTTTTT.

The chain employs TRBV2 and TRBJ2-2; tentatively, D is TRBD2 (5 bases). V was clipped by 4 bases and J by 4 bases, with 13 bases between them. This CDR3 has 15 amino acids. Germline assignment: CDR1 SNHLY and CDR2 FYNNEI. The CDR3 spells CASSVEKGSTGELFF. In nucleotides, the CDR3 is TGTGCCAGCAGTGTAGAAAAAGGGAGCACCGGGGAGCTGTTTTTT.

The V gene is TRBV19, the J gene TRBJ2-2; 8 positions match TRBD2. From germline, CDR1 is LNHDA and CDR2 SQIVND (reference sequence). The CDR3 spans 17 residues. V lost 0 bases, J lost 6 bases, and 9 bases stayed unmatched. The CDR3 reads CASSIDGVAGSSGELFF. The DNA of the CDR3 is TGTGCCAGTAGTATAGATGGAGTAGCGGGGAGCTCCGGGGAGCTGTTTTTT. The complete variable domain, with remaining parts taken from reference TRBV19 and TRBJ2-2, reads DGGITQSPKYLFRKEGQNVTLSCEQNLNHDAMYWYRQDPGQGLRLIYYSQIVNDFQKGDIAEGYSVSREKKESFPLTVTSAQKNPTAFYLCASSIDGVAGSSGELFFGEGSRLTVL.

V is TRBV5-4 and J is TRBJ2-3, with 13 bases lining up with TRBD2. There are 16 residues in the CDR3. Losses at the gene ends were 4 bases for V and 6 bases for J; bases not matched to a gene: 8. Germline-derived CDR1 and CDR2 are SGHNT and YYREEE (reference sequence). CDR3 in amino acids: CASSMGVGLAGDTQYF. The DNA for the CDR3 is TGTGCCAGCAGCATGGGGGTGGGACTAGCGGGGGATACGCAGTATTTT.

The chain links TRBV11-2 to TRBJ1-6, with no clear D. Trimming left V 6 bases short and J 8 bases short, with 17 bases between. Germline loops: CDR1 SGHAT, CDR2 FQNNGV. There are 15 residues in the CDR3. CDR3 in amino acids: CASRLVRNAYSPLHF. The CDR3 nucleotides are TGTGCCAGCAGGCTTGTCAGGAATGCCTATTCACCCCTCCACTTT.

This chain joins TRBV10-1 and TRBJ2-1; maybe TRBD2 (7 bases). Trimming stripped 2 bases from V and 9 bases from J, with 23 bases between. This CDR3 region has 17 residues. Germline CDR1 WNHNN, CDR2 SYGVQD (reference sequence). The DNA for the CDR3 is TGCGCCAGCAGTGAGCATCGGGGGGCCGTCAACATGATTGAGCAGTTCTTC. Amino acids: CASSEHRGAVNMIEQFF.

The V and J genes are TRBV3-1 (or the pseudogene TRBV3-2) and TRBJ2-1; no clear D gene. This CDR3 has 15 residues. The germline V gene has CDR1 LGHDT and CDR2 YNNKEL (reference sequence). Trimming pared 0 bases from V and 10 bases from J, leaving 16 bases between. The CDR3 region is CASSQDLGSGWEQFF. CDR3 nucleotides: TGTGCCAGCAGCCAAGACCTAGGCTCCGGGTGGGAGCAGTTCTTC.

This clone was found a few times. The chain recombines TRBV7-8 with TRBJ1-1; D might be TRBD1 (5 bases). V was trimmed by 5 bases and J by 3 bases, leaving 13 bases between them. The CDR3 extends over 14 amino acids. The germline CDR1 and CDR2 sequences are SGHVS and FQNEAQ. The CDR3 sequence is CASSAREGYTEAFF. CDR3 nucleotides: TGTGCCAGCAGCGCGAGGGAGGGGTACACTGAAGCTTTCTTT.

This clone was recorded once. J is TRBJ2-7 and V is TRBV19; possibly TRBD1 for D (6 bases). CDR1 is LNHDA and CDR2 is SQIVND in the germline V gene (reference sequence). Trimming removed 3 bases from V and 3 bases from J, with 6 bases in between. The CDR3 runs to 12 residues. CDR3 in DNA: TGTGCCAGTAGTATGACAGGCTACGAGCAGTACTTC. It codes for CASSMTGYEQYF.

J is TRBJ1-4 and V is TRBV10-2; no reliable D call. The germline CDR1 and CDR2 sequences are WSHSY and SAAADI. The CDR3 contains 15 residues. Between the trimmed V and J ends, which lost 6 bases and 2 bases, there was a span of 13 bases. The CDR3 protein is CASSPGSITNEKLFF. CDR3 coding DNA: TGCGCCAGCAGCCCTGGCTCGATCACTAATGAAAAACTGTTTTTT.

The CDR3 DNA reads TGTGCCAGCGGAGAGGCGGGGGGAAACTACGAGCAGTACTTC. As protein: CASGEAGGNYEQYF. The rearrangement uses TRBV2 and TRBJ2-7; TRBD2 matches at 8 bases. This CDR3 comprises 14 residues. Germline V gives CDR1 SNHLY, CDR2 FYNNEI. With 8 bases clipped from V and 3 bases from J, the junction kept 9 bases outside the gene matches. The complete variable domain, with remaining parts taken from reference TRBV2 and TRBJ2-7, reads EPEVTQTPSHQVTQMGQEVILRCVPISNHLYFYWYRQILGQKVEFLVSFYNNEISEKSEIFDDQFSVERPDGSNFTLKIRSTKLEDSAMYFCASGEAGGNYEQYFGPGTRLTVT.

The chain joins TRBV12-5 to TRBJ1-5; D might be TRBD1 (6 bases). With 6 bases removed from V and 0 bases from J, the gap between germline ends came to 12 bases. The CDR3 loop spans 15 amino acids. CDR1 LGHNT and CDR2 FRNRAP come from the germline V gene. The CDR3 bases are TGTGCTAGTGGGAGTACAGGGTTTAGCAATCAGCCCCAGCATTTT. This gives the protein CASGSTGFSNQPQHF.

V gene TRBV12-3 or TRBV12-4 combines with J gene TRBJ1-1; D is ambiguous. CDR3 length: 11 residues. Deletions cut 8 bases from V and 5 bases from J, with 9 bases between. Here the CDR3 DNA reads TGTGCCAGCCGGAGGGATACTGAAGCTTTCTTT. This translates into CASRRDTEAFF.